What follows are 2 T cell receptor beta chains derived from one specimen sequenced in a study of T cell responses to AZD1222 COVID-19 vaccine. Sequencing used immunoSEQ multiplex PCR; TCRdb keeps in-frame clones, though not all of them. The profile shows roughly 150,000 clones, roughly 88% of them singletons. The material was peripheral blood, obtained 28 days after the second AZD1222 dose. These receptor sequences come from an adult who received the AZD1222 COVID-19 vaccine.

V is TRBV7-9 and J is TRBJ1-2, with 11 bases aligning to TRBD1. The V segment lost 3 bases and the J segment 3 bases; nucleotides outside the gene matches: 3. Germline V gives CDR1 SEHNR, CDR2 FQNEAQ (reference sequence). The CDR3 has 15 residues. The CDR3 DNA reads TGTGCCAGCAGCTTCCTGGGACAGGGGGACTATGGCTACACCTTC. Amino acid sequence: CASSFLGQGDYGYTF.

The chain carries TRBV19 and TRBJ1-5; TRBD1 matches 8 bases. Germline V lookup: CDR1 LNHDA, CDR2 SQIVND (reference sequence). This CDR3 is 14 amino acids long. With 5 bases clipped from V and 5 bases from J, the junction kept 5 bases outside the gene matches. Here the CDR3 reads CASSPGGVDQPQHF. The DNA for the CDR3 is TGTGCCAGTAGTCCAGGGGGCGTCGATCAGCCCCAGCATTTT.